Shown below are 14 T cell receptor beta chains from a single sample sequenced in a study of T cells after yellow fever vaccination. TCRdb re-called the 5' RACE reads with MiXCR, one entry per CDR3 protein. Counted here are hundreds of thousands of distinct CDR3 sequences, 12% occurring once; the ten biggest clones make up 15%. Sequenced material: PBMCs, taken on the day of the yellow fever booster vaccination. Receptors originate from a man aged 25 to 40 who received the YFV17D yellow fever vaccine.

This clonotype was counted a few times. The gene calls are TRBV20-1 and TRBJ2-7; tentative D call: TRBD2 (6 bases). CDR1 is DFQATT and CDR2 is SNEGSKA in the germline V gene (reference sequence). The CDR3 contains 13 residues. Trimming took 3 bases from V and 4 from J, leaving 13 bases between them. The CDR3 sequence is CSASGGMDYEQYF. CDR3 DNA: TGCAGTGCTAGTGGCGGGATGGATTACGAGCAGTACTTC.

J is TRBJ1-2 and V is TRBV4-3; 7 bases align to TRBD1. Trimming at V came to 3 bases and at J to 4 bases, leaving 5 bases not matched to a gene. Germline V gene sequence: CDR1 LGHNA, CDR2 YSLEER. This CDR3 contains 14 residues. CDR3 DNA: TGCGCCAGCAGCCAGGAAACAGGGGTCTATGGCTACACCTTC. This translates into CASSQETGVYGYTF.

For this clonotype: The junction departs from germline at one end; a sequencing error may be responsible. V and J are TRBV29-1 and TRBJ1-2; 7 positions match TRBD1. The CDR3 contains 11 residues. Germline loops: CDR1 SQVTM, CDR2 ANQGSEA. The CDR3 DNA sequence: TGCAGCGTCCGACGACAGGGCGGTTCGGCCTTC. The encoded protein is CSVRRQGGSAF. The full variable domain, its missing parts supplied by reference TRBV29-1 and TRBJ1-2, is SAVISQKPSRDICQRGTSLTIQCQVDSQVTMMFWYRQQPGQSLTLIATANQGSEATYESGFVIDKFPISRPNLTFSTLTVSNMSPEDSSIYLCSVRRQGGSAFGSGTRLTVV.

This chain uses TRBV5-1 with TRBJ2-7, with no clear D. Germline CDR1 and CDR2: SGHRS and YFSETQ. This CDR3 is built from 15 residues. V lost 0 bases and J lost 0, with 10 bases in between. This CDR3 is CASSLGYGPSYEQYF. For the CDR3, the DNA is TGCGCCAGCAGCTTGGGGTACGGCCCCTCCTACGAGCAGTACTTC.

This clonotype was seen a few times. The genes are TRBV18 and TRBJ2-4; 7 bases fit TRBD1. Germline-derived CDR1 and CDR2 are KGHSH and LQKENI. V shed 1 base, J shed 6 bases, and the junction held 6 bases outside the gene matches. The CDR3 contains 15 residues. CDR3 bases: TGTGCCAGCTCACCACGTGGACAGGCGCCAAACATTCAGTACTTC. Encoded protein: CASSPRGQAPNIQYF. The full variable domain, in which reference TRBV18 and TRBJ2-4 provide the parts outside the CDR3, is NAGVMQNPRHLVRRRGQEARLRCSPMKGHSHVYWYRQLPEEGLKFMVYLQKENIIDESGMPKERFSAEFPKEGPSILRIQQVVRGDSAAYFCASSPRGQAPNIQYFGAGTRLSVL.

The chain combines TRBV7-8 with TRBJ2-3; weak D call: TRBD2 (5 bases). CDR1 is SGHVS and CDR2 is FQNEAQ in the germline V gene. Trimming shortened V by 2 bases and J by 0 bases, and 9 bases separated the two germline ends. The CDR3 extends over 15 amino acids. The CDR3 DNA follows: TGTGCCAGCAGCTTACTGACTACTAGCACAGATACGCAGTATTTT. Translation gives CASSLLTTSTDTQYF.

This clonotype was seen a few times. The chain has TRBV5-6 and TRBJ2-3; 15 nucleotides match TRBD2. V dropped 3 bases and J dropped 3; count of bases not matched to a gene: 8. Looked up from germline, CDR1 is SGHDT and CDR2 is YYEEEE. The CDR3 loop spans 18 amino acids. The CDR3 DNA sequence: TGTGCCAGCAGCTCCACCGGGACTAGCGGGAGGAGTACAGATACGCAGTATTTT. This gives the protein CASSSTGTSGRSTDTQYF.

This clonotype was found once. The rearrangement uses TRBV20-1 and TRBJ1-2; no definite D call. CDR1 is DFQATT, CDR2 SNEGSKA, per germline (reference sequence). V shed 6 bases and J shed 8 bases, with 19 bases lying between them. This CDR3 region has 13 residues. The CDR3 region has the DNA TGCAGTGCGGTAGAGCTGGGCATAAGCGGCTACACCTTC. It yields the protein CSAVELGISGYTF.

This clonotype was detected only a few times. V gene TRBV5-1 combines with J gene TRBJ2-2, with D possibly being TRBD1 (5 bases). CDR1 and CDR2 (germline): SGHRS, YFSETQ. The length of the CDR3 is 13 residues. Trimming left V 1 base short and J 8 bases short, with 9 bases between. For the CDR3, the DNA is TGCGCCAGCAGCTTGCGGCCAGGGGGGGAGCTGTTTTTT. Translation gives CASSLRPGGELFF.

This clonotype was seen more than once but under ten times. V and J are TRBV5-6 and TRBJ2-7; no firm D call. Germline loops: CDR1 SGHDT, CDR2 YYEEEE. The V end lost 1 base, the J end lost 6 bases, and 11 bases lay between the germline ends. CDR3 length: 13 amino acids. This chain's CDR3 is CASSLTPNSEQYF. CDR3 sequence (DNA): TGTGCCAGCAGCTTGACGCCTAACTCCGAGCAGTACTTC.

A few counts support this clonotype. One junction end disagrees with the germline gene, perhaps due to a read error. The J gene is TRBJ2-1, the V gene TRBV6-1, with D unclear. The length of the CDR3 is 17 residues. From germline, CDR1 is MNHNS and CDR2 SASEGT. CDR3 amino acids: CAISEALDPSPYNEQFF. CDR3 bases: TGTGCCATCAGTGAAGCATTAGACCCGAGCCCCTACAATGAGCAGTTCTTC.

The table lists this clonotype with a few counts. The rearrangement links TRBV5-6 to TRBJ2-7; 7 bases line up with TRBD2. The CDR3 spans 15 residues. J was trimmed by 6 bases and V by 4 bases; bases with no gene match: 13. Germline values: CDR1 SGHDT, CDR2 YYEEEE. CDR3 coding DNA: TGTGCCAGCAGCCGACCTACGGGAGGCCTAGGCGAGCAGTACTTC. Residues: CASSRPTGGLGEQYF.

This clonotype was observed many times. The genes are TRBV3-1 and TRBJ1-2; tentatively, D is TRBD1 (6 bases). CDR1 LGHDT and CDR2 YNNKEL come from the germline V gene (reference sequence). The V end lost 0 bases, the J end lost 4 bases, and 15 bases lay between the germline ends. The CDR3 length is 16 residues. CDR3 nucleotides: TGTGCCAGCAGCCAAGACTACATGGACAGCTTCTATGGCTACACCTTC. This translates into CASSQDYMDSFYGYTF.

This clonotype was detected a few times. In nucleotides, the CDR3 is TGTGCCAGCAGCTTAGGTCGGGCAGTTCAAGAGACCCAGTACTTC. This gives the protein CASSLGRAVQETQYF. The V call is TRBV7-2, the J call TRBJ2-5; the D is unclear. This CDR3 spans 15 amino acids. Germline V gene sequence: CDR1 SGHTA, CDR2 FQGNSA. With 1 base removed from V and 2 bases from J, the gap between germline ends came to 11 bases.